The clone carrying this TCR beta chain has a count of ten or more. The antigen is unknown. This sample was taken from a study of identical twins. Points from the study as a whole: While abundant cord blood beta clonotypes carried fewer insertions, memory repertoires showed no such pattern. Out-of-frame alpha sequences common to twins exhibited an excess of low generation probability.

TCRdb recomputed calls from the 5' RACE reads with MiXCR, one row per CDR3 protein. The repertoire holds 500,000 to 700,000 distinct CDR3 sequences, under 8.5% seen once, with roughly 1.6% in the top ten. The data also belong to a second study, concerning yellow fever vaccine responses in identical twins.

This receptor was taken from a woman aged 18-30 years in good health. The sequenced sample consisted of PBMCs.

The CDR3 is CSARDADGYTF. In DNA form, the CDR3 reads TGCAGTGCTAGAGACGCCGATGGCTACACCTTC. V gene TRBV20-1 combines with J gene TRBJ1-2; no reliable D call. Germline CDR1 and CDR2: DFQATT and SNEGSKA (reference sequence). V was cut by 0 bases and J by 6 bases, with 5 bases left in between. The CDR3 extends over 11 amino acids.